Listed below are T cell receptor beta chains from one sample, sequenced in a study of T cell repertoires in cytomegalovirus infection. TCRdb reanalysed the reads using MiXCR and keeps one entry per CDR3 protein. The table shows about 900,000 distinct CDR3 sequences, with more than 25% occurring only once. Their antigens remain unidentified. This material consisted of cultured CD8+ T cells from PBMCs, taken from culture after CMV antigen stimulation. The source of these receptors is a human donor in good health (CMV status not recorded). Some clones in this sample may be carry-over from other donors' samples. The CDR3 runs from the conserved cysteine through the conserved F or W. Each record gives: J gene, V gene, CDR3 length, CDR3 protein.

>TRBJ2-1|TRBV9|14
CASSEGGQGHEQFF
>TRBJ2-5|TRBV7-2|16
CASSGLAGTRLETLYF
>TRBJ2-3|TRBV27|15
CASSSTTGSTDTQYF
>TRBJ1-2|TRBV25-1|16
CASRGLGYERSMGYTF
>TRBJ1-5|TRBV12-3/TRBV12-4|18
CASSLTPPSGGINQPQHF
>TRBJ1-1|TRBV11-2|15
CASSLSSAGWAEAFF
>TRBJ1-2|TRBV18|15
CASSPPGTSNYGYTF
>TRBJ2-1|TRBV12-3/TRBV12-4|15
CASSGDRRWLNEQFF
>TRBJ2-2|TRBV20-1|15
CSARGGTSNTGELFF
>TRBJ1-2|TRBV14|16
CASSRRDMGADYGYTF
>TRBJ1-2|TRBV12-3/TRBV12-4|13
CASSSERVWNYTF
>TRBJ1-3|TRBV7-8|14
CASSLRHIGDTIYF
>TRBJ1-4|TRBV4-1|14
CASSQGTTNEKLFF
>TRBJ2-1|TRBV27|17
CASSTPGAGGSYNEQFF
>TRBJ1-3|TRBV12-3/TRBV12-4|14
CASSPAPTGNTIYF
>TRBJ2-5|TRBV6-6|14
CATLPGGGGETQYF
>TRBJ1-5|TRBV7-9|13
CASSSTRDQPQHF
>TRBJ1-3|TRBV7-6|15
CASRLGGGSGNTIYF
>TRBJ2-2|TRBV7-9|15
CASSLGGESTGELFF
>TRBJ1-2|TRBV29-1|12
CSVVGSTYGYTF
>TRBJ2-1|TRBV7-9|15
CASRDGQAYYNEQFF
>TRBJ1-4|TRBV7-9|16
CASSFPIRQHNEKLFF